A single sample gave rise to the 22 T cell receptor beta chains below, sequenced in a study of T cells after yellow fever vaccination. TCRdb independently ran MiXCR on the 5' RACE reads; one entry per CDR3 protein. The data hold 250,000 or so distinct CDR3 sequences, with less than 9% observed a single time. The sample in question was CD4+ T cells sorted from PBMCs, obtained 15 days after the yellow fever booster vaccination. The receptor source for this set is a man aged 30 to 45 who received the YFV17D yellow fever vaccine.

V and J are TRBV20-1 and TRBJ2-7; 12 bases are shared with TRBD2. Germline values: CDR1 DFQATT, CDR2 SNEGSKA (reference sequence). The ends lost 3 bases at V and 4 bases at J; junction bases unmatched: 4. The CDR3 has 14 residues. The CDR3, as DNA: TGCAGTGCTAGGAGGACTAGCGGGAATTACGAGCAGTACTTC. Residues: CSARRTSGNYEQYF.

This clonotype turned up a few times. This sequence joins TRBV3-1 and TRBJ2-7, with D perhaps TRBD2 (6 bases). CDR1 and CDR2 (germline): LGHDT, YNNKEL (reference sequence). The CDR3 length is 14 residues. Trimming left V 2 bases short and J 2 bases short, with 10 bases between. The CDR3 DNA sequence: TGTGCCAGCAGCCAACGGGCGGGGACCTACGAGCAGTACTTC. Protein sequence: CASSQRAGTYEQYF.

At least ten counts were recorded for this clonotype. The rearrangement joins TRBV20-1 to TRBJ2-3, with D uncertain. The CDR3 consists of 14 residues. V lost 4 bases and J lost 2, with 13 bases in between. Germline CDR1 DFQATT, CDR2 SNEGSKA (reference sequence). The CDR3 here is CSATPPGVTDTQYF. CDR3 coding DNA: TGCAGTGCTACGCCCCCGGGTGTCACAGATACGCAGTATTTT.

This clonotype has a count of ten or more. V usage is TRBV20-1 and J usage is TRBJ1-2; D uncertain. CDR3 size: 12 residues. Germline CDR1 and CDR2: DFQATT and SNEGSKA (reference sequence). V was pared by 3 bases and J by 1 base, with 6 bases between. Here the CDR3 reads CSASLSNYGYTF. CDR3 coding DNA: TGCAGTGCTAGCTTGAGTAACTATGGCTACACCTTC.

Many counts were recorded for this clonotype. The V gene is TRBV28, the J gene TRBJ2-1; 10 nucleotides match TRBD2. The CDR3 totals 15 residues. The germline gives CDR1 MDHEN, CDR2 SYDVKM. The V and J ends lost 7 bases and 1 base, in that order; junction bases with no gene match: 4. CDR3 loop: CASNRLAGSYNEQFF. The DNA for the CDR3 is TGTGCCAGCAATAGACTAGCGGGTTCCTACAATGAGCAGTTCTTC.

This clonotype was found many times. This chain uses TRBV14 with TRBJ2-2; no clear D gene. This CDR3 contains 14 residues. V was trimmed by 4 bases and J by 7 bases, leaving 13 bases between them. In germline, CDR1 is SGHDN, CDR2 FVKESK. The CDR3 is CASSLQRGIGELFF. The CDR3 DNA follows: TGTGCCAGCAGCCTCCAGAGAGGTATCGGGGAGCTGTTTTTT. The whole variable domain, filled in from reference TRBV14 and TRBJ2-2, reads EAGVTQFPSHSVIEKGQTVTLRCDPISGHDNLYWYRRVMGKEIKFLLHFVKESKQDESGMPNNRFLAERTGGTYSTLKVQPAELEDSGVYFCASSLQRGIGELFFGEGSRLTVL.

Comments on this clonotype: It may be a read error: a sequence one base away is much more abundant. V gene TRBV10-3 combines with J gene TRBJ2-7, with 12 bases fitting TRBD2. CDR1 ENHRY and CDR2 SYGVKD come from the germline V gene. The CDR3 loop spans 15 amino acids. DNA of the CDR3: TGTGTCATCAGTGAGTCTGGACTAGCGGGAAGGGAGCAGTACTTC. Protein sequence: CVISESGLAGREQYF.

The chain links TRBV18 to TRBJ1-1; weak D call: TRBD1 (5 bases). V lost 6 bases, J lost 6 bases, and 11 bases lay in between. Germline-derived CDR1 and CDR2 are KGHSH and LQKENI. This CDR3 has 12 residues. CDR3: CASSPEGPEAFF. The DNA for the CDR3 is TGTGCCAGCTCCCCTGAGGGGCCTGAAGCTTTCTTT. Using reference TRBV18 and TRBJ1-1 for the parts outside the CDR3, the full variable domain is NAGVMQNPRHLVRRRGQEARLRCSPMKGHSHVYWYRQLPEEGLKFMVYLQKENIIDESGMPKERFSAEFPKEGPSILRIQQVVRGDSAAYFCASSPEGPEAFFGQGTRLTVV.

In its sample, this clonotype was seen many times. The CDR3 is CASSVGGSGYNEQFF. The CDR3 DNA sequence: TGTGCCAGCTCAGTCGGGGGTAGCGGCTACAATGAGCAGTTCTTC. The V gene is TRBV18, the J gene TRBJ2-1, with D possibly being TRBD2 (6 bases). The CDR3 consists of 15 residues. In germline, CDR1 is KGHSH, CDR2 LQKENI. V was cut by 5 bases and J by 3 bases, with 14 bases left in between.

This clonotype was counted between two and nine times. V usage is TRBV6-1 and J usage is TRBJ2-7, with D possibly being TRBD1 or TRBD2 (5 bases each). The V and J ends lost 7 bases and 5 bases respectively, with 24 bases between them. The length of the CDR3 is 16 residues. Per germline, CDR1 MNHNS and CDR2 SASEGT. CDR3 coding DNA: TGTGCCAGCACCTATGAACCGGGACGCACTTCGAACGAGCAGTACTTC. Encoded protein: CASTYEPGRTSNEQYF.

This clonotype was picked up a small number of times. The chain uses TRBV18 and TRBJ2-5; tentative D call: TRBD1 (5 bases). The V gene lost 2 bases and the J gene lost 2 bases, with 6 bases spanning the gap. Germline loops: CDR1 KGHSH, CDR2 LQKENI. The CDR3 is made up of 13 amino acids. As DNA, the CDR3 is TGTGCCAGCTCACCAAACAGGCAAGAGACCCAGTACTTC. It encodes CASSPNRQETQYF. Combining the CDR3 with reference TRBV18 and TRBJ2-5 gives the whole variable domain NAGVMQNPRHLVRRRGQEARLRCSPMKGHSHVYWYRQLPEEGLKFMVYLQKENIIDESGMPKERFSAEFPKEGPSILRIQQVVRGDSAAYFCASSPNRQETQYFGPGTRLLVL.

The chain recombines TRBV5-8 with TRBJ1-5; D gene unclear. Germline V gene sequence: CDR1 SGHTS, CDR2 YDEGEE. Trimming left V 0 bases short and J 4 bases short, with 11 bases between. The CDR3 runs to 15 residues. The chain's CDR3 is CASSLGVKRNQPQHF. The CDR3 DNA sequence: TGTGCCAGCAGCTTGGGAGTGAAAAGGAATCAGCCCCAGCATTTT.

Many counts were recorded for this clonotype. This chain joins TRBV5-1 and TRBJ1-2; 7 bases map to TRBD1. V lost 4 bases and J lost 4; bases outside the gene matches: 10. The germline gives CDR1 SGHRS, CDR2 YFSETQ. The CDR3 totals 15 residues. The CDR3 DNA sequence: TGCGCCAGCAGCGCCCGACAGGGAACAAGCTATGGCTACACCTTC. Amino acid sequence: CASSARQGTSYGYTF.

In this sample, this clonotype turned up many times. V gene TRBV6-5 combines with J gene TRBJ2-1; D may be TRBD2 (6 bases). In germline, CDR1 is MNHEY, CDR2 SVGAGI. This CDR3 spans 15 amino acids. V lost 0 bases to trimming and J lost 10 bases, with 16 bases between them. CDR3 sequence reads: CASSYSGTPVLEQFF. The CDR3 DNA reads TGTGCCAGCAGTTACTCCGGGACTCCCGTTTTGGAGCAGTTCTTC.

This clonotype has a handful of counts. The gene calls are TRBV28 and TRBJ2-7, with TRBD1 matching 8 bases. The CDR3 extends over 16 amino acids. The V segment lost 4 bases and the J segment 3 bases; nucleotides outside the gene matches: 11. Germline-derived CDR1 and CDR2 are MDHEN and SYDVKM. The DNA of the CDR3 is TGTGCCAGCAGTTCCTTTACCGGGACAGGAGGCTACGAGCAGTACTTC. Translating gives CASSSFTGTGGYEQYF. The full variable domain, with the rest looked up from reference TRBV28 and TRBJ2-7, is DVKVTQSSRYLVKRTGEKVFLECVQDMDHENMFWYRQDPGLGLRLIYFSYDVKMKEKGDIPEGYSVSREKKERFSLILESASTNQTSMYLCASSSFTGTGGYEQYFGPGTRLTVT.

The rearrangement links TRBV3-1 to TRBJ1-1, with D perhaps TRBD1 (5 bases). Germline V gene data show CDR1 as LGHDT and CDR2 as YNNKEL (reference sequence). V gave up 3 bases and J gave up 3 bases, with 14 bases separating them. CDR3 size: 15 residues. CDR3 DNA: TGTGCCAGCAGCCAGGGGACGGTCAGCCACACTGAAGCTTTCTTT. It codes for CASSQGTVSHTEAFF.

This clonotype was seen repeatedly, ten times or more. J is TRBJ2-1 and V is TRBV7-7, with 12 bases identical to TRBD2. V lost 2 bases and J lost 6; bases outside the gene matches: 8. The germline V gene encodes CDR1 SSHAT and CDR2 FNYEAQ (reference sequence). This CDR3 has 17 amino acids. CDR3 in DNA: TGTGCCAGCAGCTTAAGGTTGGAGACTAGCGGGAGCAATGAGCAGTTCTTC. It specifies CASSLRLETSGSNEQFF. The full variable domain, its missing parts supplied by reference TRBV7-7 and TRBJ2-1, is GAGVSQSPRYKVTKRGQDVTLRCDPISSHATLYWYQQALGQGPEFLTYFNYEAQPDKSGLPSDRFSAERPEGSISTLTIQRTEQRDSAMYRCASSLRLETSGSNEQFFGPGTRLTVL.

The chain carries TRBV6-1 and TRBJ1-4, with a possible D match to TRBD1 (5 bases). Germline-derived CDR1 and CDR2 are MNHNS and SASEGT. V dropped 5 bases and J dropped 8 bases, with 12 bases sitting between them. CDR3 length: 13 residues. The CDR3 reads CASSRGIGEKLFF. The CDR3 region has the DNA TGTGCCAGCAGTAGGGGAATTGGGGAAAAACTGTTTTTT.

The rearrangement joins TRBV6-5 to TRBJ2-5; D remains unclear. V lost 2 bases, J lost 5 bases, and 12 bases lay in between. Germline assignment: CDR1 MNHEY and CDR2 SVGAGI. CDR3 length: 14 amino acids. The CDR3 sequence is CASSYKGLWETQYF. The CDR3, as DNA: TGTGCCAGCAGTTACAAGGGCCTTTGGGAGACCCAGTACTTC.

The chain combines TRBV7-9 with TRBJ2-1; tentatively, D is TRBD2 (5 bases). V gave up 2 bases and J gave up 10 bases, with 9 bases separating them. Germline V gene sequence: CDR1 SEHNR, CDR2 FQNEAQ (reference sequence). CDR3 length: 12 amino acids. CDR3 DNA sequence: TGTGCCAGCAGCTTACAACTAGAGGAGCAGTTCTTC. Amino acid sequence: CASSLQLEEQFF.

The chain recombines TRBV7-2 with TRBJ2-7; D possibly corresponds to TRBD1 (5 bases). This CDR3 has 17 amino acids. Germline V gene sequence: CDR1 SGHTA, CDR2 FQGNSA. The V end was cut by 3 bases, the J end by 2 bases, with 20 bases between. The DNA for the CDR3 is TGTGCCAGCAGCTTGGATGCGGCAGGGTGGAATCCCTACGAGCAGTACTTC. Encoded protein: CASSLDAAGWNPYEQYF.

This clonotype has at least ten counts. For the CDR3, the DNA is TGTGCCAGCACTAGACTAGCGGGACATGAGCAGTTCTTC. Protein sequence: CASTRLAGHEQFF. This sequence joins TRBV6-2 or TRBV6-3 and TRBJ2-1; 11 bases align to TRBD2. This CDR3 region has 13 residues. From germline, CDR1 is MNHEY and CDR2 SVGEGT. V shed 7 bases and J 8 bases; nucleotides not matched to a gene: 4.